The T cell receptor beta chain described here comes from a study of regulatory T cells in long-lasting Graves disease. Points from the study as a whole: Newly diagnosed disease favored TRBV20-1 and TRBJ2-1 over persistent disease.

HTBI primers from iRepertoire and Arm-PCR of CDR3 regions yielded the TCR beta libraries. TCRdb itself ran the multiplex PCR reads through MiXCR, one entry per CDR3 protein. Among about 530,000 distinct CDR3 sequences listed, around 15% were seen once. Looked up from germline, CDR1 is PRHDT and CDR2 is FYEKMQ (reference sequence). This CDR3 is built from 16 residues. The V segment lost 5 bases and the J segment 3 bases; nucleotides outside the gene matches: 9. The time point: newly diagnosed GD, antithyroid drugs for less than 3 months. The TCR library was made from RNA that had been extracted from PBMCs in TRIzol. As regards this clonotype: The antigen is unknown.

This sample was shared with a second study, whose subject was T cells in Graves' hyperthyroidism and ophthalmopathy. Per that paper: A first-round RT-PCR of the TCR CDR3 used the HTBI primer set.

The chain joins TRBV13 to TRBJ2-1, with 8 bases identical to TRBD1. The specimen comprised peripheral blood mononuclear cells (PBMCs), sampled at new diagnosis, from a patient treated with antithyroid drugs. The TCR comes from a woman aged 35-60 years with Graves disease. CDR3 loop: CASSRQDRDSYNEQFF. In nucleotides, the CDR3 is TGTGCCAGCAGCCGCCAGGACAGGGACAGCTACAATGAGCAGTTCTTC.